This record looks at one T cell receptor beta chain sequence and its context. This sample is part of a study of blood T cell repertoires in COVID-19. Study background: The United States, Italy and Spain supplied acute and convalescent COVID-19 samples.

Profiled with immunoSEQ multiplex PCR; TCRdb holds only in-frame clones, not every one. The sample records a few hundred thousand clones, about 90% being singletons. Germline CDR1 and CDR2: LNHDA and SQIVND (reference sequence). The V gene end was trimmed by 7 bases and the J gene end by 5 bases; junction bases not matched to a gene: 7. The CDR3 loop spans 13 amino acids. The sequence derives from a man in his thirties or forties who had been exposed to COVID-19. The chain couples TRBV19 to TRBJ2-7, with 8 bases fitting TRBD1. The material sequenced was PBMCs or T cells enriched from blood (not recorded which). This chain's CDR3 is CASTTGQGDEQYF. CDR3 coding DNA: TGTGCCAGTACCACCGGACAGGGTGACGAGCAGTACTTC.